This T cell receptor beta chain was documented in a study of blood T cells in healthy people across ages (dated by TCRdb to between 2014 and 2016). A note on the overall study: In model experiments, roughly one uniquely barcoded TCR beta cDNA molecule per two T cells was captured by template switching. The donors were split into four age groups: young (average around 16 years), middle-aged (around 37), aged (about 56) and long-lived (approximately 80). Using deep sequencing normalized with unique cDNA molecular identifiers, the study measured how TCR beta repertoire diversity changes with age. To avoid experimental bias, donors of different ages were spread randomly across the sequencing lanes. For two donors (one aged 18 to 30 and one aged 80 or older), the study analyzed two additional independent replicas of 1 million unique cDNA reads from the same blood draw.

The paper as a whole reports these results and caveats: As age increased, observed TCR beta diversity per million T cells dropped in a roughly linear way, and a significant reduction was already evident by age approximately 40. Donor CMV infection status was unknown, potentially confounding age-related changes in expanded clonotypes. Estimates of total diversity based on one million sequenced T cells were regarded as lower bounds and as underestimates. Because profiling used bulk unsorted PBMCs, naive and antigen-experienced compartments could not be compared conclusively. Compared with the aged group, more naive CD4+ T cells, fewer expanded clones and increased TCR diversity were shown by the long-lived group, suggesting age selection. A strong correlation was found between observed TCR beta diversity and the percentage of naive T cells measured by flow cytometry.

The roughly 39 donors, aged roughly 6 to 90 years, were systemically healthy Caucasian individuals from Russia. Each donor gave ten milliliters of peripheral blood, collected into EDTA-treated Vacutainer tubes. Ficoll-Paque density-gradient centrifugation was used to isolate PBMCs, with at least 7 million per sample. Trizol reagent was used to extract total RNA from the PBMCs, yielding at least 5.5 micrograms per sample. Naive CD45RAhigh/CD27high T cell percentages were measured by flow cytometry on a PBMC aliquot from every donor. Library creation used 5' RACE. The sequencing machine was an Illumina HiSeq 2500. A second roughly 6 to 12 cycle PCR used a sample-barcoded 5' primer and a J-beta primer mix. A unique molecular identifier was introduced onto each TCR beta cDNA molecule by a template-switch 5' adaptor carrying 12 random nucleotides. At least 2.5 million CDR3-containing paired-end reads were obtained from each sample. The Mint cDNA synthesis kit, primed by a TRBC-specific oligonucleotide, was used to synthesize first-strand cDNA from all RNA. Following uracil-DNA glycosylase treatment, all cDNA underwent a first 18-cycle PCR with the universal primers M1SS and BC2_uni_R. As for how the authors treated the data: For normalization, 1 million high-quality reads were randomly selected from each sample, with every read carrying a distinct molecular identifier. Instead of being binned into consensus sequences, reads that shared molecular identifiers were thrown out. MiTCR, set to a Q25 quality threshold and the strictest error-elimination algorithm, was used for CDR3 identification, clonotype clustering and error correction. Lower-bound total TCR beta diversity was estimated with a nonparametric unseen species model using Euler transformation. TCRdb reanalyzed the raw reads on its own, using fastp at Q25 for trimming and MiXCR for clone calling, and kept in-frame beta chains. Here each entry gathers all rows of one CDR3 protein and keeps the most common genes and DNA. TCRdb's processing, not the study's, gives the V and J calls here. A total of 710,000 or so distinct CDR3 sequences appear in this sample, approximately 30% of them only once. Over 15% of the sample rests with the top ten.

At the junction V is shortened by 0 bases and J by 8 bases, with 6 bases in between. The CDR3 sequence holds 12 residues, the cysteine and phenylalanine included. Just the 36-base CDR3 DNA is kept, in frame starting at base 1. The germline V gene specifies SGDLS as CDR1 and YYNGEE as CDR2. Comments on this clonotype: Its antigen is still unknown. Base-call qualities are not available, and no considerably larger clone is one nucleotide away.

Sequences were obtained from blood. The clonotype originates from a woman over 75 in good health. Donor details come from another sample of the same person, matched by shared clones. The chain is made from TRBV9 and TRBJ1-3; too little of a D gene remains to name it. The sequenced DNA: TGTGCCAGCAGCGTAGACGAAGACACCATATATTTT. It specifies CASSVDEDTIYF.